Shown below are 17 T cell receptor beta chains from a single sample sequenced in a study of breast tumors, draining lymph nodes, adjacent tissues. TCRdb re-called the multiplex PCR reads with MiXCR, one entry per CDR3 protein. The table records 90,000 to 120,000 distinct CDR3 sequences, over 20% of them present only once. The lymph nodes were axillary draining lymph nodes from breast cancer patients. Sample: axillary lymph node tissue. These receptors were taken from a female donor with breast cancer. Some clones in this sample may be carry-over from other donors' samples.

This clonotype has at least ten counts. V usage is TRBV10-2 and J usage is TRBJ1-2; D remains unclear. Germline V gives CDR1 WSHSY, CDR2 SAAADI. CDR3 length: 13 residues. Trimming took 2 bases from V and 6 from J, leaving 10 bases between them. CDR3 region: CASSEAQTDGYTF. In nucleotides, the CDR3 is TGCGCCAGCAGTGAGGCTCAGACCGATGGCTACACCTTC.

There are many counts of this clonotype. The gene calls are TRBV5-5 and TRBJ2-7; 7 bases are a match to TRBD1. Germline CDR1 is SGHKS and CDR2 is YYEKEE (reference sequence). Trimming took 2 bases from V and 5 from J; bases not matched to a gene: 10. The length of the CDR3 is 15 residues. The CDR3 is CASSFLRQGAHEQYF. CDR3 nucleotides: TGTGCCAGCAGCTTTCTTCGACAGGGTGCCCACGAGCAGTACTTC. Filled out from reference TRBV5-5 and TRBJ2-7, the complete variable domain reads DAGVTQSPTHLIKTRGQQVTLRCSPISGHKSVSWYQQVLGQGPQFIFQYYEKEERGRGNFPDRFSARQFPNYSSELNVNALLLGDSALYLCASSFLRQGAHEQYFGPGTRLTVT.

The V and J genes are TRBV12-3 or TRBV12-4 and TRBJ1-1, with 8 bases lining up with TRBD1. This CDR3 contains 15 residues. After removal of 5 bases from V and 1 base from J, the junction contained 6 bases not matched to a gene. CDR3 protein: CASSPRTGTNTEAFF. The DNA for the CDR3 is TGTGCCAGCAGTCCTAGGACAGGGACGAACACTGAAGCTTTCTTT.

This clonotype has a count of ten or more. This rearrangement joins TRBV2 to TRBJ1-2, with D hard to call. In germline, CDR1 is SNHLY, CDR2 FYNNEI. V dropped 4 bases and J dropped 5 bases, with 14 bases sitting between them. The CDR3 runs to 14 residues. The CDR3 nucleotides read TGTGCCAGCAGTGGGACCGCCGTCCGGTATGGCTACACCTTC. It codes for CASSGTAVRYGYTF. Full variable domain (missing parts from reference TRBV2 and TRBJ1-2): EPEVTQTPSHQVTQMGQEVILRCVPISNHLYFYWYRQILGQKVEFLVSFYNNEISEKSEIFDDQFSVERPDGSNFTLKIRSTKLEDSAMYFCASSGTAVRYGYTFGSGTRLTVV.

V is TRBV11-2 and J is TRBJ2-5; 14 bases are a match to TRBD2. Looked up from germline, CDR1 is SGHAT and CDR2 is FQNNGV. V lost 3 bases and J lost 7; bases outside the gene matches: 13. The CDR3 consists of 18 residues. CDR3 nucleotides: TGTGCCAGCAGCTTTAAGGGGTCGACTAGCGGGAGGGTAGTGACCCAGTACTTC. It specifies CASSFKGSTSGRVVTQYF.

This clonotype showed up many times. The CDR3 nucleotides are TGTGCCAGCAGTTCCGGACGGGGGGGGCCCCAGCATTTT. This gives the protein CASSSGRGGPQHF. J is TRBJ1-5 and V is TRBV12-3 or TRBV12-4; TRBD1 might be the D (5 bases). This CDR3 is built from 13 residues. V gave up 4 bases and J gave up 9 bases, with 13 bases separating them.

The table lists this clonotype with many counts. The V call is TRBV15, the J call TRBJ1-3; D is possibly TRBD1 (5 bases). This CDR3 has 16 residues. From germline, CDR1 is LNHNV and CDR2 YYDKDF (reference sequence). Trimming cost V 1 base and J 0 bases, with 10 bases left between them. CDR3 DNA: TGTGCCACCAGCAGAGTAAGAGACAGCTCTGGAAACACCATATATTTT. It encodes CATSRVRDSSGNTIYF.

This clonotype was seen many times. The gene calls are TRBV10-1 and TRBJ2-3; 8 bases map to TRBD2. CDR3 size: 15 residues. V lost 4 bases to trimming and J lost 4 bases; unmatched junction nucleotides: 7. Germline assignment: CDR1 WNHNN and CDR2 SYGVQD (reference sequence). The chain's CDR3 is CASSAGGVGADTQYF. CDR3 coding DNA: TGCGCCAGCAGTGCCGGGGGGGTGGGGGCAGATACGCAGTATTTT.

This chain joins TRBV10-3 and TRBJ1-1; possibly TRBD1 for D (5 bases). The CDR3 has 14 amino acids. V was cut by 6 bases and J by 1 base, with 12 bases left in between. The V gene's germline CDR1 is ENHRY and CDR2 SYGVKD. CDR3 sequence reads: CAIRRGATNTEAFF. CDR3 in DNA: TGTGCCATCAGACGAGGGGCTACGAACACTGAAGCTTTCTTT.

In its sample, this clonotype was seen many times. The chain joins TRBV6-5 to TRBJ2-2; D possibly corresponds to TRBD1 (6 bases). The CDR3 extends over 16 amino acids. Trimming removed 7 bases at V and 7 bases at J, with 22 bases between. CDR1 and CDR2 (germline): MNHEY, SVGAGI. CDR3 sequence (DNA): TGTGCCAGCACTCCTGCAGGGACAACTCTGGGCGGGGAGCTGTTTTTT. The encoded protein is CASTPAGTTLGGELFF.

Notes on this clonotype: This may stem from a read error, because a much larger clone lies one nucleotide away. The V call is TRBV11-2, the J call TRBJ2-2; 9 positions agree with TRBD2. The CDR3 covers 13 residues. In germline, CDR1 is SGHAT, CDR2 FQNNGV. The CDR3 bases are TGTGCCAACTATCTAGCGGGGACCGGGGAGCTGTCTTTT. This translates into CANYLAGTGELSF.

As regards this clonotype: At one of its ends the junction is not consistent with the germline gene, which may arise from a read error. The chain combines TRBV11-2 with TRBJ2-2; tentatively, D is TRBD1 or TRBD2 (5 bases each). In germline, CDR1 is SGHAT, CDR2 FQNNGV. The CDR3 has 15 amino acids. DNA of the CDR3: TGTGCCAGCAGCTTAGAGTCCAGAAACACCGGGGCGCTGTTTTTT. Residues: CASSLESRNTGALFF.

As for this clonotype: A read error may be the cause here, since a much bigger clone is one base away. The chain combines TRBV6-6 with TRBJ1-2; the match to TRBD1 covers 10 bases. The CDR3 is made up of 15 amino acids. Germline V gene lookup returns CDR1 MNHNY and CDR2 SVGAGI (reference sequence). The junction had 11 bases not matched to a gene; V was cut back by 6 bases and J by 7 bases. CDR3 nucleotides: TGTGCCAGCAGATCCGGGACAGGGGAAGTTTCTGGCTACACCTTC. As protein: CASRSGTGEVSGYTF.

This clonotype has at least ten counts. The chain combines TRBV2 with TRBJ2-7, with D possibly TRBD2 on 5 matching bases. The CDR3 is 15 residues long. Germline loops: CDR1 SNHLY, CDR2 FYNNEI. Trimming cost V 7 bases and J 3 bases, with 19 bases left between them. CDR3 residues: CASKPLSGPGYEQYF. CDR3 in DNA: TGTGCCAGCAAACCATTAAGCGGACCGGGCTACGAGCAGTACTTC.

Only one count was recorded for this clonotype. A junction end diverges from the germline sequence, so it may reflect a read error. The chain couples TRBV7-9 to TRBJ2-1; 10 bases align to TRBD2. The CDR3 sequence is 16 residues long. The germline CDR1 and CDR2 sequences are SEHNR and FQNEAQ (reference sequence). Written as DNA, the CDR3 is TGTGTCAGCAGCTTACCTAGCGGGAGCTCCTACAATGAGGAGTTCTTC. Its protein is CVSSLPSGSSYNEEFF. Looking up the rest from reference TRBV7-9 and TRBJ2-1 gives the full variable domain: DTGVSQNPRHKITKRGQNVTFRCDPISEHNRLYWYRQTLGQGPEFLTYFQNEAQLEKSRLLSDRFSAERPKGSFSTLEIQRTEQGDSAMYLCVSSLPSGSSYNEEFFGPGTRLTVL.

This clonotype appeared many times. The chain uses TRBV20-1 and TRBJ2-7, with D possibly TRBD2 on 5 matching bases. Germline V CDR1 and CDR2: DFQATT, SNEGSKA (reference sequence). The CDR3 is made up of 14 amino acids. Trimming cost V 4 bases and J 4 bases, with 17 bases left between them. Here the CDR3 reads CSATKKIGVYEQYF. The CDR3, as DNA: TGCAGTGCTACTAAAAAGATCGGGGTTTACGAGCAGTACTTC.

This clonotype was seen once. The rearrangement links TRBV19 to TRBJ2-7, with TRBD1 identical over 7 bases. CDR1 LNHDA and CDR2 SQIVND come from the germline V gene (reference sequence). The CDR3 spans 14 residues. V was clipped by 6 bases and J by 4 bases; unmatched bases: 9. The CDR3 reads CASRATGRAYEQYF. The CDR3 DNA follows: TGTGCCAGTAGAGCGACAGGGCGGGCATACGAGCAGTACTTC.